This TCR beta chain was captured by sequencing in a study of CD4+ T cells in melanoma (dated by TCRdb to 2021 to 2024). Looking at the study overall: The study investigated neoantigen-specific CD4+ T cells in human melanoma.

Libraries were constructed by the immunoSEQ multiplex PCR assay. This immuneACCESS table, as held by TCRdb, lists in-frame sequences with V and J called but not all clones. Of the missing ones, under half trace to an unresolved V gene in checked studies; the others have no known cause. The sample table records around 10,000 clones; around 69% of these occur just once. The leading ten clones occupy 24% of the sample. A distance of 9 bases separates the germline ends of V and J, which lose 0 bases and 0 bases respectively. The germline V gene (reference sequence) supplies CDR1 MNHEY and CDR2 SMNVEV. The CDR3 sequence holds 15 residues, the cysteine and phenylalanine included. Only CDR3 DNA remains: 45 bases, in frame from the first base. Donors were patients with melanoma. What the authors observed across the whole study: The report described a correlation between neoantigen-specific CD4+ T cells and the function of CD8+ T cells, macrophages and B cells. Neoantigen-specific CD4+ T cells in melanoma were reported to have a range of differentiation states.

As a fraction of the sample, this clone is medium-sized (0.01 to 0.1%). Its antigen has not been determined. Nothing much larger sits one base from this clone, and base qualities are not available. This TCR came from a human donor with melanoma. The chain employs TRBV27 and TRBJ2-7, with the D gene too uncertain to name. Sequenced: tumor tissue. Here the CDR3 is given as CASSLSATFSYEQYF. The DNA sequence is TGTGCCAGCAGTTTATCGGCGACATTCTCCTACGAGCAGTACTTC.